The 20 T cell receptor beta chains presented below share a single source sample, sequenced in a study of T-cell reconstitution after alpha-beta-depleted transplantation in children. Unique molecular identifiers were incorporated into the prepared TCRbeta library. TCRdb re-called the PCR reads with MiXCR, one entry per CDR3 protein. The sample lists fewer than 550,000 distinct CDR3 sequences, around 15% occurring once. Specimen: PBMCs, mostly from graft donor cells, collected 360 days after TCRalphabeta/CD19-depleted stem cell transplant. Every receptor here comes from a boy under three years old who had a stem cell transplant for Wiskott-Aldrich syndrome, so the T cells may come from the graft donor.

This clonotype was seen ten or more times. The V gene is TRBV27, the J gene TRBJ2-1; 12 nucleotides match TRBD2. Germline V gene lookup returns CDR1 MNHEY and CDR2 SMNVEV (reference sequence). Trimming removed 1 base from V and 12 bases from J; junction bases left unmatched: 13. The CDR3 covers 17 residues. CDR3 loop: CASSLYPARLAGVLQFF. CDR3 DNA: TGTGCCAGCAGTTTATACCCCGCCCGACTAGCGGGAGTTTTGCAGTTCTTC.

CDR3 DNA: TGTGCCAGCATCCCAGACCGGGACAGGGGGAGAACCGGGGAGCTGTTTTTT. It specifies CASIPDRDRGRTGELFF. The chain joins TRBV7-9 to TRBJ2-2, with 11 positions matching TRBD1. V lost 7 bases to trimming and J lost 5 bases; unmatched junction nucleotides: 12. Germline V gene data show CDR1 as SEHNR and CDR2 as FQNEAQ (reference sequence). CDR3 size: 17 residues.

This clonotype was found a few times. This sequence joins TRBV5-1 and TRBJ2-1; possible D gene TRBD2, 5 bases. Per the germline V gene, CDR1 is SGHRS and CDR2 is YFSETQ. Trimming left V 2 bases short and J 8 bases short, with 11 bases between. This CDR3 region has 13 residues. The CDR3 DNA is TGCGCCAGCAGCTTCACTAGAGTCGATGAGCAGTTCTTC. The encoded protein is CASSFTRVDEQFF.

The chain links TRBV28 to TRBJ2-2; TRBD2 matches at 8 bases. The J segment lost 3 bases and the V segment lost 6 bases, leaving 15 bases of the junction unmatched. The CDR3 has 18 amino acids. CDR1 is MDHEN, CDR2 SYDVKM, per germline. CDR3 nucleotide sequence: TGTGCCAGCAGCCGACGGTGGCGGGGGGTCCCGGACACCGGGGAGCTGTTTTTT. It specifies CASSRRWRGVPDTGELFF.

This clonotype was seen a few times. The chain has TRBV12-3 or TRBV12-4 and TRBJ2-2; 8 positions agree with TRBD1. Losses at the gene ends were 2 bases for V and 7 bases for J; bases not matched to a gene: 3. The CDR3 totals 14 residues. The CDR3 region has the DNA TGTGCCAGCAGTTTACAGGGGGCAATCGGGGAGCTGTTTTTT. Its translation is CASSLQGAIGELFF.

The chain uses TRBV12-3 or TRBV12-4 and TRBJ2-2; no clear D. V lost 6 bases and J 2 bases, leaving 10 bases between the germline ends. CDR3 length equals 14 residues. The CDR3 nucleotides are TGTGCCAGCAGGAGGCAGTTTAACACCGGGGAGCTGTTTTTT. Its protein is CASRRQFNTGELFF.

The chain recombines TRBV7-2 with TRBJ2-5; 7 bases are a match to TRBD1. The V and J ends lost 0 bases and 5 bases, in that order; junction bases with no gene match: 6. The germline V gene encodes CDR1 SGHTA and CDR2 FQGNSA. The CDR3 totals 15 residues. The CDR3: CASSLAQGMSETQYF. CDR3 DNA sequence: TGTGCCAGCAGCTTAGCACAGGGGATGAGTGAGACCCAGTACTTC.

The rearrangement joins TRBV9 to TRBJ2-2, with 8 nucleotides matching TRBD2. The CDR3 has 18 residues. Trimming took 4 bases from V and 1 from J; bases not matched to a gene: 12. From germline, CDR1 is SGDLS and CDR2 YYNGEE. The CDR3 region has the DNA TGTGCCAGCAGCCCCCATATGCATAGCGGGGAGAACACCGGGGAGCTGTTTTTT. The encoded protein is CASSPHMHSGENTGELFF.

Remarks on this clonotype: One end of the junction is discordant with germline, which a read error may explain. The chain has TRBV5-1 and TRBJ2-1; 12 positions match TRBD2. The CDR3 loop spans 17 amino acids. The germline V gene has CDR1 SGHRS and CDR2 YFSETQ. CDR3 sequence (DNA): TGCGCCAGCAGCCCCCTCTCGACTAGCGGGGGAAACAATGAGCGGTTCTTC. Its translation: CASSPLSTSGGNNERFF.

The chain's CDR3 is CASSLLAERAFSFSPRVKTQYF. CDR3 nucleotides: TGCGCCAGCAGCTTGTTAGCAGAACGGGCTTTTTCTTTCAGTCCAAGGGTGAAGACCCAGTACTTC. J is TRBJ2-5 and V is TRBV5-1; D gene ambiguous. V lost 1 base and J 6 bases, leaving 37 bases between the germline ends. This CDR3 spans 22 amino acids. CDR1 is SGHRS, CDR2 YFSETQ, per germline.

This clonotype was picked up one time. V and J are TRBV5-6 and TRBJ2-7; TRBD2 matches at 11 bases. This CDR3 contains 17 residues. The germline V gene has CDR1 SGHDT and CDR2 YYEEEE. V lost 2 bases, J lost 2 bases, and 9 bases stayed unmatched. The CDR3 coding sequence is TGTGCCAGCAGCTTTACGCTAAGACTAGCGGGAACCTACGAGCAGTACTTC. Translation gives CASSFTLRLAGTYEQYF.

In DNA form, the CDR3 reads TGCGCCAGCTCACCTCAACCGGGCGAGCAGTACTTC. Translating it yields CASSPQPGEQYF. The rearrangement links TRBV5-1 to TRBJ2-7, with D hard to call. This CDR3 is built from 12 residues. Trimming stripped 7 bases from V and 6 bases from J, with 14 bases between. Germline-derived CDR1 and CDR2 are SGHRS and YFSETQ. The full variable domain, its missing parts supplied by reference TRBV5-1 and TRBJ2-7, is KAGVTQTPRYLIKTRGQQVTLSCSPISGHRSVSWYQQTPGQGLQFLFEYFSETQRNKGNFPGRFSGRQFSNSRSEMNVSTLELGDSALYLCASSPQPGEQYFGPGTRLTVT.

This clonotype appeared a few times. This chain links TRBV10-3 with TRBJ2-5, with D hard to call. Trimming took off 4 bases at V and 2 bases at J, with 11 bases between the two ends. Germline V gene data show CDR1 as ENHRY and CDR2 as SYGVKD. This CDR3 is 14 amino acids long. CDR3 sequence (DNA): TGTGCCATCAGTGGGGCAGGTAGACAAGAGACCCAGTACTTC. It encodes CAISGAGRQETQYF.

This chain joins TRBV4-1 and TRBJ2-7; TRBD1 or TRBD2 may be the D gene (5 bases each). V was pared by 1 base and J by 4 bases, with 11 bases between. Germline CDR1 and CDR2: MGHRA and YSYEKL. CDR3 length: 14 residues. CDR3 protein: CASSQASREYEQYF. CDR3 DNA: TGCGCCAGCAGCCAAGCGTCCAGGGAGTACGAGCAGTACTTC.

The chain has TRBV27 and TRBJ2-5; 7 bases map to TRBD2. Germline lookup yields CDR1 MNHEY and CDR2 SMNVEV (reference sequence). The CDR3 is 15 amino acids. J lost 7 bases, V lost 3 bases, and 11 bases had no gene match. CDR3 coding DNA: TGTGCCAGCAGTTTGGTGGGGAGGGGTCCAAGGACCCAGTACTTC. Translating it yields CASSLVGRGPRTQYF.

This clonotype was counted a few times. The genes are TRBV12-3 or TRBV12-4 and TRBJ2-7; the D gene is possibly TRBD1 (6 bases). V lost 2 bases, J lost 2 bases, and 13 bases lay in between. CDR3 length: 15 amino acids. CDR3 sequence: CASSLIGGPAYEQYF. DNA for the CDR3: TGTGCCAGCAGTTTAATTGGGGGCCCTGCCTACGAGCAGTACTTC.

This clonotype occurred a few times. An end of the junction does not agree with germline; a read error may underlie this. This chain's CDR3 is CTTGANTGELFF. The DNA for the CDR3 is TGTACCACGGGAGCGAACACCGGGGAGCTGTTTTTT. V is TRBV15 and J is TRBJ2-2; TRBD2 might be the D (6 bases). Germline CDR1 is LNHNV and CDR2 is YYDKDF (reference sequence). The CDR3 has 12 amino acids.

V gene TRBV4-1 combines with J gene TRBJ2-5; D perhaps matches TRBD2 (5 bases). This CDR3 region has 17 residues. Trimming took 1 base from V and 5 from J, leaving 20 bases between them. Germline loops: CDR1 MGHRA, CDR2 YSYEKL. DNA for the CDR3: TGCGCCAGCAGCCAAGCCTGGACGGGAAGGAATTTGGAGACCCAGTACTTC. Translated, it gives CASSQAWTGRNLETQYF.

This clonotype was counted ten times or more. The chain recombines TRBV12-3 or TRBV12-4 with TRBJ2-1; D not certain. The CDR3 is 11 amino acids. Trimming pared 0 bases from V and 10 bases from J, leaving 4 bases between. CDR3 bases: TGTGCCAGCAGTTTAGCGGAGGAGCAGTTCTTC. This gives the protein CASSLAEEQFF.

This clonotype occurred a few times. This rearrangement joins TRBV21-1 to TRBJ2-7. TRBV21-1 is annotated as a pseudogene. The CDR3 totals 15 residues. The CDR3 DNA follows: TGTGCCAGCAGCATTCGGACAGGTAGCTCCTACGAGCAGTACTTC. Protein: CASSIRTGSSYEQYF.